Here is one TCR beta chain with its context. The CDR3 spans 15 residues. The junction had 4 bases not matched to a gene; V was cut back by 5 bases and J by 4 bases. The germline CDR1 and CDR2 sequences are SSHAT and FNYEAQ (reference sequence). Sequencing was performed with immunoSEQ multiplex PCR; in TCRdb, only in-frame clones are kept and a portion is missing. Altogether 200,000 to 300,000 clones are present, about 87% being singletons, with the ten largest covering approximately 1.5%. The entry originates in a study of blood T cell repertoires in COVID-19. Study overall: Samples representing acute and convalescent COVID-19 were sourced from the United States, Italy and Spain.

What was sequenced was peripheral blood. The chain is built from TRBV7-7 and TRBJ2-3; 12 nucleotides agree with TRBD2. This sequence originates from a woman between 35 and 50 years old who had recovered from COVID-19. The chain's CDR3 is CASSQTSGGADTQYF. The CDR3 DNA reads TGTGCCAGCAGCCAGACTAGCGGGGGCGCAGATACGCAGTATTTT.